This T cell receptor (beta chain) was obtained from a study of T cells in Graves' hyperthyroidism and ophthalmopathy. Trimming left V 10 bases short and J 4 bases short, with 20 bases between. The CDR3 runs to 15 residues. Germline lookup yields CDR1 ENHRY and CDR2 SYGVKD. Fresh peripheral blood, 7.5 to 10 ml, was the source of the PBMCs. This clonotype was observed a few times. Researchers took RNA transcripts and amplified the TCR beta CDR3 regions from them. An initial round of RT-PCR targeting the TCR CDR3 relied on the HTBI primer set. Each CDR3 protein gets one entry after TCRdb re-called the multiplex PCR reads with MiXCR. The sample holds 490,000 or so distinct CDR3 sequences, less than 25% seen once.

This clonotype was obtained from an older woman with Graves' ophthalmopathy. This rearrangement joins TRBV10-3 to TRBJ2-1, with D perhaps TRBD1 or TRBD2 (7 bases each). Sequencing used blood. CDR3 loop: CATRGGVQGYNEQFF. CDR3 bases: TGTGCCACCCGAGGGGGGGTACAGGGGTACAATGAGCAGTTCTTC.